This TCR beta chain was identified during a study of T cell repertoires in cytomegalovirus infection. Study-level background: TCR beta signatures that were public indicated CMV infection and matching HLA type.

Germline CDR1 reads SGHVS; CDR2 reads FNYEAQ. This CDR3 has 17 residues. The J segment lost 0 bases and the V segment lost 4 bases, leaving 9 bases of the junction unmatched. TCRdb independently ran MiXCR on the reads; one entry per CDR3 protein. The table includes about 250,000 distinct CDR3 sequences, about a sixth detected once. This clonotype was seen at least ten times. The V call is TRBV7-6, the J call TRBJ2-5; 9 bases align to TRBD2. The sample taken for sequencing was CD8+ T cells from PBMCs. The origin of this receptor is a human donor in good health (CMV status not recorded). Some clones in this sample may be carry-over from other donors' samples. The CDR3 region is CASSSLAGTSYQETQYF. For the CDR3, the DNA is TGTGCCAGCAGCTCCCTAGCGGGGACTTCGTACCAAGAGACCCAGTACTTC.